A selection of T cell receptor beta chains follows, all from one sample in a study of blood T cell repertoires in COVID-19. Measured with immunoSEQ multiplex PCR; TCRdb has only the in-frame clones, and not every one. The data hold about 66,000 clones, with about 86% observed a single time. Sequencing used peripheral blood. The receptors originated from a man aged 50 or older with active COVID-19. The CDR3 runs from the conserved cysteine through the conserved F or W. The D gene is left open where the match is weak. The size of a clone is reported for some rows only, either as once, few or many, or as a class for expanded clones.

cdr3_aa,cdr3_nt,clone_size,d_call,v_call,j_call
CASSSSGQQQFF,TGTGCCAGCTCGTCCTCGGGACAGCAGCAGTTCTTC,NA,TRBD1,TRBV18,TRBJ2-1
CASSETQGGTEAFF,TGCGCCAGCAGTGAGACCCAGGGCGGCACTGAAGCTTTCTTT,NA,NA,TRBV10-1,TRBJ1-1
CASSRGGGASGEKLFF,TGTGCCAGCAGCCGGGGAGGGGGGGCCAGCGGTGAAAAACTGTTTTTT,NA,NA,TRBV9,TRBJ1-4
CASSQTQGVGNEQFF,TGTGCCAGCTCACAAACACAGGGTGTGGGTAATGAGCAGTTCTTC,NA,NA,TRBV18,TRBJ2-1
CASSRKRTGDGNQPQHF,TGTGCCAGCAGCCGAAAACGGACAGGGGATGGCAATCAGCCCCAGCATTTT,NA,TRBD1,TRBV16,TRBJ1-5
CASSPPGTRVKNEQFF,TGTGCCAGCAGCCCCCCCGGGACTAGAGTAAAGAATGAGCAGTTCTTC,NA,TRBD2,TRBV7-9,TRBJ2-1
CASSLEAHLAKNIQYF,TGTGCCAGCAGCTTAGAGGCTCACCTAGCCAAAAACATTCAGTACTTC,NA,NA,TRBV11-2,TRBJ2-4
CASAEIPYNEQFF,TGTGCCAGCGCCGAGATCCCTTACAATGAGCAGTTCTTC,NA,NA,TRBV21-1,TRBJ2-1
CASSLVASAGNTIYF,TGTGCCAGCAGCTTAGTCGCCAGCGCTGGAAACACCATATATTTT,once,NA,TRBV7-9,TRBJ1-3
CASSFVLAGYTDTQYF,TGCGCCAGCAGCTTCGTACTAGCGGGATACACAGATACGCAGTATTTT,NA,TRBD2,TRBV5-1,TRBJ2-3
CASSLPSVAGAGEETQYF,TGTGCCAGCAGTTTACCCTCCGTGGCAGGGGCAGGCGAGGAGACCCAGTACTTC,NA,NA,TRBV27,TRBJ2-5
CASSAPPGLAVLSTDTQYF,TGCGCCAGCAGCGCACCACCGGGACTAGCGGTTCTAAGCACAGATACGCAGTATTTT,once,TRBD2,TRBV5-1,TRBJ2-3
CASSVKGVADTQYF,TGTGCCAGCAGCGTAAAAGGGGTCGCAGATACGCAGTATTTT,NA,NA,TRBV9,TRBJ2-3